This T cell receptor (beta chain) was identified during a study of blood T cell repertoires in COVID-19. Study context: Samples taken during acute and convalescent COVID-19 were collected in the United States, Italy and Spain. From T cells, B-cell-depleted T cells, or PBMCs came the material, which was cDNA or gDNA.

Source study methods: Nucleated cell number was recorded as an estimate derived from reference gene primer amplification. Using immunoSEQ multiplex PCR, the repertoire was profiled, and TCRdb retains in-frame clones only, with some absent. V and J calls and clone size come straight from that table; D and trimming were deduced from the DNA. This table has approximately 200,000 clones, approximately 90% appearing once. This clone was seen more than once but under ten times. This CDR3 region has 14 residues. CDR1 SNHLY and CDR2 FYNNEI come from the germline V gene. The junction had 7 bases not matched to a gene; V was cut back by 5 bases and J by 8 bases.

The TCR originated in a man in his fifties or sixties with acute or convalescent COVID-19. This sequence joins TRBV2 and TRBJ1-4; TRBD1 aligns across 8 bases. Specimen: peripheral blood. The CDR3, as DNA: TGTGCCAGCAGTTTAGGACAGGGAGTGGAAAAACTGTTTTTT. It translates to CASSLGQGVEKLFF.